The 11 T cell receptor beta chains below come from one sample, sequenced in a study of cytomegalovirus exposure and HLA in healthy donors. Vbeta (60) and Jbeta (13) primers were used in the PCR. Only in-frame clones appear in the TCRdb table, and some are missing; sequencing was by immunoSEQ multiplex PCR. The data contain about 200,000 clones, 70% to 90% of them singletons. The sequenced sample was PBMCs. The receptors shown here come from a young woman in good health and CMV-seronegative.

The chain employs TRBV5-5 and TRBJ2-7, with 11 bases fitting TRBD1. The germline gives CDR1 SGHKS, CDR2 YYEKEE (reference sequence). V trimming: 0 bases; J trimming: 4 bases; junction bases outside the gene matches: 6. CDR3 length equals 16 residues. CDR3 sequence (DNA): TGTGCCAGCAGCTTGGATATTGGACAGGGGGCTTACGAGCAGTACTTC. Residues: CASSLDIGQGAYEQYF.

This chain connects TRBV5-4 to TRBJ2-2; maybe TRBD2 (6 bases). Germline V gene data show CDR1 as SGHNT and CDR2 as YYREEE (reference sequence). The CDR3 is 13 residues long. V dropped 7 bases and J dropped 5 bases, with 12 bases sitting between them. The CDR3 DNA sequence: TGTGCCAGCGGGGGGTCAATTACCGGGGAGCTGTTTTTT. It encodes CASGGSITGELFF. Together with reference TRBV5-4 and TRBJ2-2, the CDR3 gives the full variable domain: ETGVTQSPTHLIKTRGQQVTLRCSSQSGHNTVSWYQQALGQGPQFIFQYYREEENGRGNFPPRFSGLQFPNYSSELNVNALELDDSALYLCASGGSITGELFFGEGSRLTVL.

This chain connects TRBV29-1 to TRBJ2-2, with 14 positions matching TRBD2. The germline CDR1 and CDR2 sequences are SQVTM and ANQGSEA. The CDR3 consists of 16 residues. V lost 4 bases and J lost 4; bases outside the gene matches: 5. This chain's CDR3 is CSVVGTSGSSTGELFF. The CDR3 nucleotides read TGCAGCGTTGTCGGGACTAGCGGGAGCAGCACCGGGGAGCTGTTTTTT.

The J gene is TRBJ1-5, the V gene TRBV19; D might be TRBD1 (6 bases). Germline-derived CDR1 and CDR2 are LNHDA and SQIVND (reference sequence). This CDR3 contains 19 residues. The V end lost 1 base, the J end lost 1 base, and 20 bases lay between the germline ends. CDR3 residues: CASSIVSRQGLGSNQPQHF. CDR3 DNA sequence: TGTGCCAGTAGTATAGTATCAAGGCAGGGGCTCGGAAGCAATCAGCCCCAGCATTTT.

This clone has only a few counts. The V and J genes are TRBV6-1 and TRBJ2-7, with 8 bases identical to TRBD1. After removal of 3 bases from V and 7 bases from J, the junction contained 8 bases not matched to a gene. This CDR3 comprises 14 residues. Germline-derived CDR1 and CDR2 are MNHNS and SASEGT. The CDR3 sequence: CASSDGQGTGEQYF. The DNA of the CDR3 is TGTGCCAGCAGTGACGGACAGGGAACGGGAGAGCAGTACTTC.

Remarks on this clone: The same CDR3 is also encoded by other DNA sequences in this sample. The V call is TRBV2, the J call TRBJ2-2; D is unresolved. V gave up 6 bases and J gave up 3 bases, with 5 bases separating them. Germline V lookup: CDR1 SNHLY, CDR2 FYNNEI. The CDR3 is made up of 12 amino acids. CDR3: CASRRDTGELFF. For the CDR3, the DNA is TGTGCCAGCAGGCGAGACACCGGGGAGCTGTTTTTT.

CDR3 sequence (DNA): TGTGCCAGCAGTGTGCGCAGCAATCAGCCCCAGCATTTT. This encodes CASSVRSNQPQHF. V and J are TRBV2 and TRBJ1-5; D remains ambiguous. Trimming took 4 bases from V and 1 from J, leaving 5 bases between them. The CDR3 loop spans 13 amino acids. From germline, CDR1 is SNHLY and CDR2 FYNNEI.

J is TRBJ2-3 and V is TRBV2; 7 nucleotides line up with TRBD1. Germline V gene lookup returns CDR1 SNHLY and CDR2 FYNNEI. The ends lost 6 bases at V and 11 bases at J; junction bases unmatched: 14. The CDR3 runs to 14 residues. CDR3 in amino acids: CASSPTGRTGMQYF. The DNA of the CDR3 is TGTGCCAGCAGCCCTACGGGCAGGACAGGCATGCAGTATTTT.

This clone was found once. The chain couples TRBV9 to TRBJ2-3, with 8 bases aligning to TRBD2. This CDR3 region has 14 residues. V dropped 3 bases and J dropped 0; count of bases not matched to a gene: 0. Germline V gene lookup returns CDR1 SGDLS and CDR2 YYNGEE. Here the CDR3 reads CASSASGSTDTQYF. Written as DNA, the CDR3 is TGTGCCAGCAGCGCTAGCGGGAGCACAGATACGCAGTATTTT.

This clone was recorded once. The chain links TRBV18 to TRBJ2-5; 13 nucleotides line up with TRBD2. From germline, CDR1 is KGHSH and CDR2 LQKENI. This CDR3 comprises 15 residues. The V gene end was trimmed by 6 bases and the J gene end by 3 bases; junction bases not matched to a gene: 4. CDR3 amino acids: CASSRLAGGEETQYF. The CDR3 bases are TGTGCCAGCTCCAGACTAGCGGGGGGCGAAGAGACCCAGTACTTC.

DNA for the CDR3: TGTGCCTGGAGTCCGGGCGGGGGGCAAGAGACCCAGTACTTC. The encoded protein is CAWSPGGGQETQYF. This chain links TRBV30 with TRBJ2-5, with TRBD2 matching 8 bases. This CDR3 has 14 amino acids. V lost 2 bases, J lost 2 bases, and 4 bases stayed unmatched. Germline-derived CDR1 and CDR2 are GTSNPN and SVGIG (reference sequence). Together with reference TRBV30 and TRBJ2-5, the CDR3 gives the full variable domain: SQTIHQWPATLVQPVGSPLSLECTVEGTSNPNLYWYRQAAGRGLQLLFYSVGIGQISSEVPQNLSASRPQDRQFILSSKKLLLSDSGFYLCAWSPGGGQETQYFGPGTRLLVL.